This TCR beta chain was observed in a study of shared T cell receptors in the human thymus. Profiled with immunoSEQ multiplex PCR; TCRdb holds only in-frame clones, not every one. The sample comprises about 610,000 clones, 70% to 90% of which are singletons, and 0.0095% to 0.013% rests with the top ten. The CDR3 is 17 amino acids. Germline V CDR1 and CDR2: LGHNA, YSLEER. V gave up 1 base and J gave up 7 bases; unmatched junction bases: 6. This same sample was also taken into another study, of human thymus T cells. From that paper: Those donating were healthy Finnish infants in corrective surgery for congenital heart defects. Thymic samples were excised during corrective heart operations. Gene usage (both V and J) appeared biased in thymic and blood repertoires. Among unrelated individuals, related research reported thymic repertoires that overlapped highly.

The clonotype originates from a boy under three years old with a congenital heart defect. Sequenced sample: thymocytes. This chain connects TRBV4-3 to TRBJ2-1; 14 bases agree with TRBD2. In nucleotides, the CDR3 is TGCGCCAGCAGCCAAGCATCGGGACTAGCGGGAGAGAATGAGCAGTTCTTC. Its protein product is CASSQASGLAGENEQFF.